The T cell receptor beta chain described here comes from a study of STAT5B mutations in CD4+ large granular lymphocyte leukemia. Study results and limitations: The CD4+ versus CD8+ T-LGLL clonality difference may reflect limited sample size. CD4-sorted patient repertoires seemed more clonal than healthy CD4+ repertoires. TRBV06-family usage was enriched in top patient clones (8/27) versus controls (2/35).

The data were produced by immunoSEQ multiplex PCR, yet TCRdb's version contains in-frame clones alone and is incomplete. Seen here are approximately 49,000 clones, roughly three quarters observed once, and the top ten hold more than 1.5%. CDR1 and CDR2 from the germline V gene are MNHEY and SVGAGI. V gave up 0 bases and J gave up 4 bases, with 15 bases separating them. The CDR3 covers 16 residues. This clone appeared once. What it binds is not known. This sequence was found in a human donor in good health. J is TRBJ1-1 and V is TRBV6-5; weak D call: TRBD1 (5 bases). Specimen: CD4+ T cells from blood buffy coats. CDR3 sequence: CASSYSGGVVSTEAFF. The CDR3 DNA is TGTGCCAGCAGTTACTCGGGGGGGGTAGTTAGCACTGAAGCTTTCTTT.